The entry below describes one TCR beta chain. This clonotype is judged medium-sized (0.01 to 0.1%). It has no known antigen specificity. No base quality information exists; no much larger clone differs at one position. A case-control design nested within a healthcare worker cohort in London, UK, was used, with weekly nasopharyngeal swab PCR tests and blood sampling performed. Healthcare workers were recruited between 23 and 31 March 2020, during the week of the UK lockdown, and were followed weekly for up to about 15 weeks. The library was produced with 5' RACE. The sequencer listed for this sample is NextSeq 500. Unique molecular identifiers were attached to individual cDNA molecules in the TCR library protocol so that sequencing error and PCR bias could be corrected. Both TCR alpha and beta chains were sequenced, and tight co-correlation was observed between alpha and beta sequence abundances in each sample. The authors' pipeline ran thus. Decombinator V4 was used to perform V gene, J gene and CDR3 annotation of TCR sequences. Expanded TCRs were defined as changing significantly between any two time points under a Poisson model with p below 0.0001. TCR abundances were normalised to the total number of TCRs sequenced per sample and were expressed as counts per million. MAIT TCRs were defined by TRAV1-2 paired with TRAJ12, TRAJ20 or TRAJ33, and iNKT TCRs by TRAV10 paired with TRAJ18. VDJdb, accessed on 1 November 2021, was searched for TCRs annotated for CMV, EBV and SARS-CoV-2, and TCRs annotated for more than one antigen were excluded. The public reads were run again by TCRdb, first through fastp at Q25 and then through MiXCR, and only productive beta chains were kept. Rows merge per CDR3 protein into single entries with the most common DNA and genes. TCRdb assigned the V and J calls; the authors' analysis was not used. Here the sample has approximately 52,000 distinct CDR3 sequences; roughly 8% occur a single time. The biggest ten clones account for 9.4% of the sample.

CDR1 and CDR2, looked up from the germline V gene (reference sequence), are SEHNR and FQNEAQ. Relative to germline, V is missing 5 bases and J is missing 4 bases, with 1 base of the junction outside any gene match. Spanning cysteine to phenylalanine, the CDR3 consists of 12 amino acids. Just CDR3 DNA is preserved here, 36 bases in frame from base 1. This entry comes from a study of early T cells in non-severe SARS-CoV-2 infection (dated by TCRdb to 2020 to 2022). Regarding the complete study: Bulk RNA from unsorted whole blood was used for TCR sequencing, so alpha and beta chains could not be paired.

Beyond this particular receptor, the publication reports: Matching against VDJdb was skewed toward anti-spike CD8 responses, likely underestimated virus-specific expansions, and missed private and CD4 specificities.

The material sequenced was whole blood. The TCR originated in an adult who was a healthcare worker with PCR-confirmed SARS-CoV-2 infection or an uninfected control (not recorded which). The V gene is TRBV7-9 and the J gene is TRBJ1-1; 7 bases in the middle match TRBD1. The sequenced DNA is TGTGCCAGCAGCCCAGGGGGCACTGAAGCTTTCTTT. Its product reads: CASSPGGTEAFF.